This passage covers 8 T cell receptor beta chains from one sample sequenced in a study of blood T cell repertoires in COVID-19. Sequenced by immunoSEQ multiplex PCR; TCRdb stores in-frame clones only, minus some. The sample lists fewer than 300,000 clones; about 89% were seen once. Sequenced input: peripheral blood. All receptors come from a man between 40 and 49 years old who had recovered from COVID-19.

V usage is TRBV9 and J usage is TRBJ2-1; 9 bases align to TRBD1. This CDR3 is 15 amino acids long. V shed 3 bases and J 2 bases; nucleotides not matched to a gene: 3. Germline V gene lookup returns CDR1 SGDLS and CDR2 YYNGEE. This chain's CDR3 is CASSAGTGPYNEQFF. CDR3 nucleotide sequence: TGTGCCAGCAGCGCCGGGACAGGGCCCTACAATGAGCAGTTCTTC.

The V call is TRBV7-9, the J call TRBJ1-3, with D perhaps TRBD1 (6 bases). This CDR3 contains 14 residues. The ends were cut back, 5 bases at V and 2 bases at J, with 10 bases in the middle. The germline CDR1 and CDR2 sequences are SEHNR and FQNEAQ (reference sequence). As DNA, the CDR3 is TGTGCCAGCAGCCTGGACAGAGCTGGAAACACCATATATTTT. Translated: CASSLDRAGNTIYF.

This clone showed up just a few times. The CDR3 DNA reads TGTGCCAGCGGGGACTACCCAAATAATTCACCCCTCCACTTT. It codes for CASGDYPNNSPLHF. The genes are TRBV2 and TRBJ1-6; the D gene is possibly TRBD1 (5 bases). The CDR3 has 14 residues. Germline assignment: CDR1 SNHLY and CDR2 FYNNEI. The V end lost 8 bases, the J end lost 5 bases, and 13 bases lay between the germline ends.

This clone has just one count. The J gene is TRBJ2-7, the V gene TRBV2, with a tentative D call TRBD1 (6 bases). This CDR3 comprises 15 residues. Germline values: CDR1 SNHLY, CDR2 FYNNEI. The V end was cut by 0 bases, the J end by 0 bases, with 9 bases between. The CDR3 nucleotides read TGTGCCAGCAGTGAAGCCAGGGGCCCCTCCTACGAGCAGTACTTC. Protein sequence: CASSEARGPSYEQYF.

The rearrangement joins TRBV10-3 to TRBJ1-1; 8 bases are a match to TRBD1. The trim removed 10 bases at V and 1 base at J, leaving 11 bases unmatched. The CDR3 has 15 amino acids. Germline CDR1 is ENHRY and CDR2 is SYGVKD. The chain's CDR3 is CATNAPTGANTEAFF. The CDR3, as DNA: TGTGCCACCAACGCGCCGACAGGGGCGAACACTGAAGCTTTCTTT.

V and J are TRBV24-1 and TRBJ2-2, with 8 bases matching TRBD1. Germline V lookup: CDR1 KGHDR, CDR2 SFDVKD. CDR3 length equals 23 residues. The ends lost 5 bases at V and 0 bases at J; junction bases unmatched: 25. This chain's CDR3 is CATSASVQGERGGQRANTGELFF. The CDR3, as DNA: TGTGCCACCAGTGCATCGGTACAGGGGGAACGGGGTGGCCAGCGTGCGAACACCGGGGAGCTGTTTTTT.

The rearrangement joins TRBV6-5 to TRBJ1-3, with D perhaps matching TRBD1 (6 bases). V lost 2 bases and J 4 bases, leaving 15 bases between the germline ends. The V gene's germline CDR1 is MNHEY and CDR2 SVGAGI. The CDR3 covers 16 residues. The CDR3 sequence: CASSYGGGAPGNTIYF. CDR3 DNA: TGTGCCAGCAGTTACGGCGGGGGGGCGCCAGGAAACACCATATATTTT.

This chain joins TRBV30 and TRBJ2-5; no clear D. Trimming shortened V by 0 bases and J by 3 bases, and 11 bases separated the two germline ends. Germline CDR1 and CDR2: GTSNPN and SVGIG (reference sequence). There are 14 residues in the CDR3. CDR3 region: CAWSVKTSKETQYF. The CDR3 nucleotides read TGTGCCTGGAGTGTAAAGACTTCCAAAGAGACCCAGTACTTC.